This T cell receptor (beta chain) stems from a study of cytomegalovirus exposure and HLA in healthy donors. Regarding the study as a whole: A subsequent analysis found that TCR clusters from the first cohort also tended to co-occur in the approximately 130 validation repertoires, with about 94% of cluster scores above 0.

The CDR3 is made up of 16 amino acids. Germline V gene sequence: CDR1 SGHDN, CDR2 FVKESK. V was trimmed by 3 bases and J by 3 bases, leaving 17 bases between them. Generated by immunoSEQ multiplex PCR, the TCRdb table keeps only in-frame clones and is missing some. The sample includes about 110,000 clones, under 85% of them seen just once. On this clone itself: Its antigen is currently unknown.

Material for sequencing was PBMCs. The chain uses TRBV14 and TRBJ1-2, with D unclear. The origin of this receptor is a young woman in good health and CMV-seronegative. In DNA, the CDR3 is TGTGCCAGCAGCCACGCCCTGGCCAGGCAGGACTATGGCTACACCTTC. Residues: CASSHALARQDYGYTF.